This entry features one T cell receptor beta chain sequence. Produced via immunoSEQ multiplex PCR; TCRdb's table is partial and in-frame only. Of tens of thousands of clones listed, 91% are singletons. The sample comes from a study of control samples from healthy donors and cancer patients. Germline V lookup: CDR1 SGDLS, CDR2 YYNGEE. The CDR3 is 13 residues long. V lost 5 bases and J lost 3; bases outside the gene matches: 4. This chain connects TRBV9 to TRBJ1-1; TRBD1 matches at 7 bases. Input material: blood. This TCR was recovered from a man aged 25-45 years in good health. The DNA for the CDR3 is TGTGCCAGCAGTGGGGGGACAGACACTGAAGCTTTCTTT. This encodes CASSGGTDTEAFF.